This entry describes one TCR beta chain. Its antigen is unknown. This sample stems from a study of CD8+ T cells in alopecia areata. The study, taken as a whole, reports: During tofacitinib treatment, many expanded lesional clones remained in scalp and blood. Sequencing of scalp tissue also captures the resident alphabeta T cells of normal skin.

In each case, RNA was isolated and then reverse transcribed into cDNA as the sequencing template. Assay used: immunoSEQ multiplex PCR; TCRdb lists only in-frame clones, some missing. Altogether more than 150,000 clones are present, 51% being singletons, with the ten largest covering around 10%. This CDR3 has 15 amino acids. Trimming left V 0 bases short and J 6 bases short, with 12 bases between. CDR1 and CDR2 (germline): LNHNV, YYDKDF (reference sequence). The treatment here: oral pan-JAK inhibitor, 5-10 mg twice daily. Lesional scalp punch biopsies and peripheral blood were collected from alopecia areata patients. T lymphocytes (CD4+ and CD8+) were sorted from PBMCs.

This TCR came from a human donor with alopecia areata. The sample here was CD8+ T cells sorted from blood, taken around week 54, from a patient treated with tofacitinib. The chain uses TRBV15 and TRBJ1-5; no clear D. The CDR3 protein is CATSRDRKGTQPQHF. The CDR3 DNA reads TGTGCCACCAGCAGAGATCGGAAGGGTACTCAGCCCCAGCATTTT.